The clone carrying this TCR beta chain was seen at least ten times. Its antigen is still unknown. The sample is drawn from a study of T-cell reconstitution after alpha-beta-depleted transplantation in children. Findings and limits, study-wide: Some patients' high day-60 TCRbeta diversity was traced to surviving recipient T cells and thymic progenitors. Counts and diversity of T cells one year after transplant came mostly from newly produced T cells.

This CDR3 contains 14 residues. The V gene's germline CDR1 is SGHNT and CDR2 YYREEE (reference sequence). The V and J ends lost 6 bases and 8 bases respectively, with 18 bases between them. Unique molecular identifiers were incorporated during preparation of the TCRbeta library. From the PCR reads, TCRdb called clonotypes with MiXCR, one entry per CDR3 protein. This table has about 580,000 distinct CDR3 sequences, under 25% appearing once. The TCR comes from a boy less than two years old who had a stem cell transplant for acute myeloid leukemia, so the T cells may come from the graft donor. Source: PBMCs, mostly from graft donor cells, taken 360 days after TCRalphabeta/CD19-depleted stem cell transplant. The rearrangement joins TRBV5-4 to TRBJ2-1; a weak D match, TRBD2 (6 bases). For the CDR3, the DNA is TGTGCCAGCACCCGACTAGGCCTGGGCGATGAGCAGTTCTTC. It translates to CASTRLGLGDEQFF.